This entry lists 25 T cell receptor beta chains sequenced from one sample in a study of response to subunit inactivated influenza vaccine. TCRdb processed the RT-PCR reads anew with MiXCR; each CDR3 protein has one entry. The sample carries some 150,000 distinct CDR3 sequences, over 9.5% recorded once. This same sample was also taken into another study, of T cells expressing NK-cell markers. From that study: A 5'RACE template switching approach incorporating UMIs was used to make TCR beta cDNA.

Specimen: CD8+ T cells sorted from PBMCs, collected roughly 13 days after vaccination. These receptors were collected from a man aged 50 or older who received an inactivated influenza vaccine.

This clonotype was seen a handful of times. CDR3 sequence: CASSYSSGTYGEQYF. DNA of the CDR3: TGTGCCAGCAGTTACTCGAGCGGAACCTACGGAGAGCAGTACTTC. The chain joins TRBV6-5 to TRBJ2-7, with D perhaps TRBD2 (5 bases). Germline CDR1 and CDR2: MNHEY and SVGAGI. The CDR3 is 15 amino acids. V was clipped by 0 bases and J by 7 bases, with 16 bases between them.

The gene calls are TRBV9 and TRBJ2-3; the match to TRBD1 covers 8 bases. V was clipped by 3 bases and J by 4 bases; unmatched bases: 7. The CDR3 runs to 15 residues. CDR1 is SGDLS, CDR2 YYNGEE, per germline. In DNA, the CDR3 is TGTGCCAGCAGCGCCCAGGGGGCGCAGGCAGATACGCAGTATTTT. It translates to CASSAQGAQADTQYF.

This clonotype was recorded a few times. This rearrangement joins TRBV4-3 to TRBJ2-2; 7 bases align to TRBD1. V was clipped by 3 bases and J by 5 bases; unmatched bases: 6. In germline, CDR1 is LGHNA, CDR2 YSLEER. The CDR3 extends over 15 amino acids. The CDR3 loop reads CASSQTSRGTGELFF. CDR3 nucleotides: TGCGCCAGCAGCCAGACGTCCAGGGGGACCGGGGAGCTGTTTTTT.

This clonotype was counted between two and nine times. The chain joins TRBV12-3 or TRBV12-4 to TRBJ1-1; maybe TRBD1 (5 bases). V shed 4 bases and J shed 0 bases, with 9 bases lying between them. This CDR3 is 14 amino acids long. The CDR3: CASSYVGLNTEAFF. CDR3 bases: TGTGCCAGCAGTTATGTGGGGCTGAACACTGAAGCTTTCTTT.

Only a few counts were recorded for this clonotype. This chain connects TRBV6-2 or TRBV6-3 to TRBJ2-3; 8 nucleotides match TRBD1. Per the germline V gene, CDR1 is MNHEY and CDR2 is SVGEGT. J was trimmed by 0 bases and V by 6 bases; bases with no gene match: 5. The CDR3 is made up of 15 amino acids. For the CDR3, the DNA is TGTGCCAGCAGCAGGGACAGGATAAGCACAGATACGCAGTATTTT. It codes for CASSRDRISTDTQYF.

In its sample, this clonotype was seen a few times. V gene TRBV30 combines with J gene TRBJ2-7; D may match TRBD1 or TRBD2 (6 bases each). This CDR3 spans 13 amino acids. Germline CDR1 and CDR2: GTSNPN and SVGIG (reference sequence). Trimming left V 4 bases short and J 0 bases short, with 10 bases between. CDR3 sequence: CAWKGGYSYEQYF. The CDR3 DNA reads as TGTGCCTGGAAGGGGGGCTACTCCTACGAGCAGTACTTC.

This clonotype was picked up a small number of times. The chain combines TRBV4-3 with TRBJ2-3; 7 bases match TRBD1. With 0 bases clipped from V and 4 bases from J, the junction kept 1 base outside the gene matches. The germline V gene has CDR1 LGHNA and CDR2 YSLEER. This CDR3 region has 14 residues. DNA for the CDR3: TGCGCCAGCAGCCAAGAGACAGGGCCAGATACGCAGTATTTT. Translation: CASSQETGPDTQYF.

The chain recombines TRBV7-9 with TRBJ2-7; tentative D call: TRBD1 (7 bases). Germline CDR1 is SEHNR and CDR2 is FQNEAQ (reference sequence). V was clipped by 5 bases and J by 3 bases, with 20 bases between them. The CDR3 is made up of 16 amino acids. The CDR3 sequence: CASSGQRAGGFYEQYF. The CDR3 DNA reads TGTGCCAGCAGCGGACAGAGGGCAGGGGGGTTCTACGAGCAGTACTTC.

The V and J genes are TRBV7-9 and TRBJ2-5; D unresolved. The CDR3 totals 12 residues. The V gene lost 6 bases and the J gene lost 6 bases, with 11 bases spanning the gap. Germline-derived CDR1 and CDR2 are SEHNR and FQNEAQ (reference sequence). The CDR3 loop is CASRPVLQTQYF. CDR3 sequence (DNA): TGTGCCAGCAGGCCCGTCCTTCAGACCCAGTACTTC.

The CDR3 DNA is TGTGCCAGCAACATAGCGGGGGGTGGTTGGTACGAGCAGTACTTC. Translating it yields CASNIAGGGWYEQYF. The V call is TRBV28, the J call TRBJ2-7; 10 bases agree with TRBD2. Trimming at V came to 7 bases and at J to 4 bases, leaving 10 bases not matched to a gene. Germline assignment: CDR1 MDHEN and CDR2 SYDVKM. The CDR3 runs 15 residues.

The chain carries TRBV3-1 and TRBJ2-1, with 8 bases aligning to TRBD1. This CDR3 region has 14 residues. Germline V CDR1 and CDR2: LGHDT, YNNKEL (reference sequence). J was trimmed by 8 bases and V by 2 bases; bases with no gene match: 5. Here the CDR3 DNA reads TGTGCCAGCAGCCAATTTAACAGGGGGGATGAGCAGTTCTTC. Its protein product is CASSQFNRGDEQFF.

The chain uses TRBV3-1 and TRBJ2-2; 8 bases align to TRBD1. The V segment lost 1 base and the J segment 0 bases; nucleotides outside the gene matches: 10. This CDR3 spans 19 amino acids. Germline V CDR1 and CDR2: LGHDT, YNNKEL (reference sequence). The CDR3 nucleotides read TGTGCCAGCAGCCAAGTTTATAATAGGGACAGGACGAACACCGGGGAGCTGTTTTTT. This translates into CASSQVYNRDRTNTGELFF.

Regarding this clonotype: Just one base apart from a much larger clone, this may be a read error. The chain employs TRBV4-1 and TRBJ2-1, with unresolved D. CDR1 is MGHRA, CDR2 YSYEKL, per germline. The CDR3 extends over 13 amino acids. V shed 1 base and J shed 8 bases, with 9 bases lying between them. For the CDR3, the DNA is TGCGCCAGCAGCCAAGGGGTCGACGATGAGCAGTTCTTC. Translation gives CASSQGVDDEQFF.

There are many counts of this clonotype. The chain links TRBV4-2 to TRBJ2-7; D is unclear. Germline V gene sequence: CDR1 LGHNA, CDR2 YNFKEQ. Deletions cut 1 base from V and 3 bases from J, with 7 bases between. The CDR3 loop spans 13 amino acids. The CDR3 nucleotides read TGTGCCAGCAGCCAAGGACTTGTCTACGAGCAGTACTTC. Protein product: CASSQGLVYEQYF.

This clonotype was recorded a few times. The rearrangement links TRBV10-2 to TRBJ2-1; 10 nucleotides line up with TRBD2. The germline V gene has CDR1 WSHSY and CDR2 SAAADI. The CDR3 is made up of 14 amino acids. With V trimmed by 7 bases and J by 3 bases, 3 bases remained unmatched. The DNA for the CDR3 is TGCGCCAGCATGACTAGCGGGCTCTACAATGAGCAGTTCTTC. Translating it yields CASMTSGLYNEQFF.

There are many counts of this clonotype. The gene calls are TRBV11-2 and TRBJ2-1; 9 nucleotides agree with TRBD1. CDR3 length: 17 amino acids. Trimming cost V 0 bases and J 8 bases; bases outside gene matches: 11. Germline assignment: CDR1 SGHAT and CDR2 FQNNGV. The CDR3 spells CASSLDARDRVLDEQFF. In nucleotides, the CDR3 is TGTGCCAGCAGCTTAGATGCACGGGACAGGGTGTTGGATGAGCAGTTCTTC.

The chain links TRBV3-1 to TRBJ2-7; no firm D call. CDR1 is LGHDT and CDR2 is YNNKEL in the germline V gene (reference sequence). This CDR3 is built from 13 residues. The V gene lost 0 bases and the J gene lost 2 bases, with 5 bases spanning the gap. The CDR3 is CASSQDRPYEQYF. In DNA form, the CDR3 reads TGTGCCAGCAGCCAAGATAGGCCCTACGAGCAGTACTTC.

CDR3 nucleotides: TGTGCCAGCAGTTACTCGAACAGGCCTAGCACAGATACGCAGTATTTT. It encodes CASSYSNRPSTDTQYF. The chain links TRBV6-5 to TRBJ2-3; possible D gene TRBD1, 5 bases. Deletions cut 0 bases from V and 0 bases from J, with 10 bases between. Germline V gene data show CDR1 as MNHEY and CDR2 as SVGAGI. The CDR3 runs to 16 residues.

The CDR3 protein is CASSDSVEYF. For the CDR3, the DNA is TGTGCCAGCAGTGACTCGGTGGAGTACTTC. This chain connects TRBV2 to TRBJ2-4; D ambiguous. Germline CDR1 reads SNHLY; CDR2 reads FYNNEI. V was shortened by 3 bases and J by 14 bases, with 8 bases between the two germline ends. The CDR3 length is 10 residues. Combining the CDR3 with reference TRBV2 and TRBJ2-4 gives the whole variable domain EPEVTQTPSHQVTQMGQEVILRCVPISNHLYFYWYRQILGQKVEFLVSFYNNEISEKSEIFDDQFSVERPDGSNFTLKIRSTKLEDSAMYFCASSDSVEYFGAGTRLSVL.

This clonotype was observed a handful of times. The chain combines TRBV4-1 with TRBJ2-7; 9 bases align to TRBD1. The CDR3 is 16 amino acids. Germline CDR1 is MGHRA and CDR2 is YSYEKL. The V and J ends lost 1 base and 3 bases, in that order; junction bases with no gene match: 7. This CDR3 reads CASSQVSGTGFYEQYF. The CDR3 DNA is TGCGCCAGCAGCCAAGTGTCCGGGACAGGGTTCTACGAGCAGTACTTC.

In this sample, this clonotype turned up a few times. The V and J genes are TRBV19 and TRBJ2-1; no reliable D call. Germline lookup yields CDR1 LNHDA and CDR2 SQIVND (reference sequence). CDR3 size: 16 residues. With 3 bases removed from V and 12 bases from J, the gap between germline ends came to 24 bases. CDR3 residues: CASSMSAGLSRVGQFF. CDR3 bases: TGTGCCAGTAGTATGTCGGCAGGCCTATCACGGGTTGGGCAGTTCTTC.

This clonotype was detected a few times. The chain couples TRBV4-1 to TRBJ1-4; 7 nucleotides align to TRBD1. The junction had 12 bases not matched to a gene; V was cut back by 3 bases and J by 8 bases. Germline V gene sequence: CDR1 MGHRA, CDR2 YSYEKL. The CDR3 covers 16 residues. The CDR3 region is CASSHMPGAGGEKLFF. CDR3 sequence (DNA): TGCGCCAGCAGCCATATGCCAGGTGCAGGGGGGGAAAAACTGTTTTTT.

The CDR3 sequence is CASSLIPGDYEQYF. As DNA, the CDR3 is TGTGCCAGCAGTTTAATCCCAGGGGACTACGAGCAGTACTTC. The chain uses TRBV27 and TRBJ2-7; a possible D gene is TRBD1 (6 bases). CDR3 length equals 14 residues. V dropped 2 bases and J dropped 3 bases, with 11 bases sitting between them. Germline V CDR1 and CDR2: MNHEY, SMNVEV (reference sequence).

The chain recombines TRBV7-2 with TRBJ2-7; 12 bases match TRBD2. CDR1 is SGHTA, CDR2 FQGNSA, per germline. Trimming at V came to 5 bases and at J to 2 bases, leaving 7 bases not matched to a gene. This CDR3 region has 16 residues. The CDR3 bases are TGTGCCAGCAGCCAGGGACTAGCGGGTTGGCCCTACGAGCAGTACTTC. Protein sequence: CASSQGLAGWPYEQYF.

The rearrangement joins TRBV10-3 to TRBJ2-5; a weak D match, TRBD2 (5 bases). The V gene lost 0 bases and the J gene lost 5 bases, with 13 bases spanning the gap. The CDR3 sequence is 15 residues long. Germline V gene lookup returns CDR1 ENHRY and CDR2 SYGVKD. CDR3 sequence reads: CAISESFGRGETQYF. The CDR3, as DNA: TGTGCCATCAGTGAGTCATTTGGGCGAGGGGAGACCCAGTACTTC.